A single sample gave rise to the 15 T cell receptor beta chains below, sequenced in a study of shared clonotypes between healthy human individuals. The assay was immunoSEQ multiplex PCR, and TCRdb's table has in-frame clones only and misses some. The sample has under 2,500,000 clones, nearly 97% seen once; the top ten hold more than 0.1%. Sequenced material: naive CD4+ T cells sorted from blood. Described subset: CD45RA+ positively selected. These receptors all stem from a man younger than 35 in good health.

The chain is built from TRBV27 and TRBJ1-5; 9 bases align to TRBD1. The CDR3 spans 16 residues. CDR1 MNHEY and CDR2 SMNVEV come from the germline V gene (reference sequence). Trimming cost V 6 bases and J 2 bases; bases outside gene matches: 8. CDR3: CASSSAGTGRNQPQHF. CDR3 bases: TGTGCCAGCAGCTCAGCCGGGACAGGGCGCAATCAGCCCCAGCATTTT.

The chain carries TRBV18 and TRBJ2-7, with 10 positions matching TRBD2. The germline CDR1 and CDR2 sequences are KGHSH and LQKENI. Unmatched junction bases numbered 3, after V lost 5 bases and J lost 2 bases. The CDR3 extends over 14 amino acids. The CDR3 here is CASSGLAVTYEQYF. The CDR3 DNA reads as TGTGCCAGCTCAGGACTAGCGGTTACCTACGAGCAGTACTTC.

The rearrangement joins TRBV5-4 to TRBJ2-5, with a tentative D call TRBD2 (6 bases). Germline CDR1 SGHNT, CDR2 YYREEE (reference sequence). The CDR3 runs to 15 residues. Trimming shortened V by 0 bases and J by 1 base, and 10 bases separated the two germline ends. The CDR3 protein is CASSLDHGGQETQYF. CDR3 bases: TGTGCCAGCAGCTTGGACCACGGGGGCCAAGAGACCCAGTACTTC.

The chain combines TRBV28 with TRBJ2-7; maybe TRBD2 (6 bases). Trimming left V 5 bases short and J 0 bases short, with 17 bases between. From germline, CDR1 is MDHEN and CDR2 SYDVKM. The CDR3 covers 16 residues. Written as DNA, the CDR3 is TGTGCCAGCAGTGAAATCGGGACTGACAGCTCCTACGAGCAGTACTTC. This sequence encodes CASSEIGTDSSYEQYF.

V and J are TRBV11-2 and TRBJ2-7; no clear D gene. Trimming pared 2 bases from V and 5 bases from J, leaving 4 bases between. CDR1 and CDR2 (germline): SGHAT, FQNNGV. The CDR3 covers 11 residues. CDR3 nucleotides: TGTGCCAGCAGCTTATCCGACGAGCAGTACTTC. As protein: CASSLSDEQYF.

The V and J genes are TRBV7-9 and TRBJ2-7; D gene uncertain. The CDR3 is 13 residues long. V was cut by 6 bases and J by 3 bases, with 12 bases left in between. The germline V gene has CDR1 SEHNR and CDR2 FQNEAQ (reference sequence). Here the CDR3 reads CASSSSAVYEQYF. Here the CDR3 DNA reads TGTGCCAGCAGTTCCAGCGCAGTCTACGAGCAGTACTTC.

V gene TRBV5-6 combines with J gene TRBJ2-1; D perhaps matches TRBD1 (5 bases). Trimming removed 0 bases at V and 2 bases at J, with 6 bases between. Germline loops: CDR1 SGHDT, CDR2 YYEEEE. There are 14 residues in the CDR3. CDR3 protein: CASSLVGPYNEQFF. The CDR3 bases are TGTGCCAGCAGCTTGGTGGGGCCCTACAATGAGCAGTTCTTC.

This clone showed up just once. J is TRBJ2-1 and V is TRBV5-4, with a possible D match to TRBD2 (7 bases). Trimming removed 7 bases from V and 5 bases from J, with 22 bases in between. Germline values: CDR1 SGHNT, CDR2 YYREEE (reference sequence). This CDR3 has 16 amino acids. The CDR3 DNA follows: TGTGCCAGCTCCCGGGGCGGGGGCCCCGCTGACAATGAGCAGTTCTTC. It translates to CASSRGGGPADNEQFF. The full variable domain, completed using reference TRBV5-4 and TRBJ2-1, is ETGVTQSPTHLIKTRGQQVTLRCSSQSGHNTVSWYQQALGQGPQFIFQYYREEENGRGNFPPRFSGLQFPNYSSELNVNALELDDSALYLCASSRGGGPADNEQFFGPGTRLTVL.

CDR3 nucleotide sequence: TGTGCCAGCAGCGTCACCGGGACAGGCGCCGGCGAGCAGTACTTC. This codes for CASSVTGTGAGEQYF. The chain employs TRBV7-2 and TRBJ2-7; 8 nucleotides match TRBD1. V shed 5 bases, J shed 6 bases, and the junction held 12 bases outside the gene matches. CDR3 size: 15 residues. Germline CDR1 and CDR2: SGHTA and FQGNSA.

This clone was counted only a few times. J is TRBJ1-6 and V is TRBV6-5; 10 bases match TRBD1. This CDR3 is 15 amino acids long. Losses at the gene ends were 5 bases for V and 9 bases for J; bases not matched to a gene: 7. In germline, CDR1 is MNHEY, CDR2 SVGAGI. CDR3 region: CASSRGTGEGSPLHF. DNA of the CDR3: TGTGCCAGCAGTCGCGGGACAGGGGAAGGTTCACCCCTCCACTTT.

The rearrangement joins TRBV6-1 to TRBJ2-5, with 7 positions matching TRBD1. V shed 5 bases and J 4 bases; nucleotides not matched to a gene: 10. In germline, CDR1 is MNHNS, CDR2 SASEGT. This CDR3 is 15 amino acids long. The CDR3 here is CASSPGQANRETQYF. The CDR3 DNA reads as TGTGCCAGCAGTCCCGGACAGGCAAACCGAGAGACCCAGTACTTC.

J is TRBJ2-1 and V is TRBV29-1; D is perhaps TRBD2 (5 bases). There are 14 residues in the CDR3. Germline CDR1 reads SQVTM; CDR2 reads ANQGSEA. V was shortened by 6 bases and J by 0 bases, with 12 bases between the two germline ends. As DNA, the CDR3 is TGCAGCGTCACGGCGGGCGACTCCTACAATGAGCAGTTCTTC. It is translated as CSVTAGDSYNEQFF.

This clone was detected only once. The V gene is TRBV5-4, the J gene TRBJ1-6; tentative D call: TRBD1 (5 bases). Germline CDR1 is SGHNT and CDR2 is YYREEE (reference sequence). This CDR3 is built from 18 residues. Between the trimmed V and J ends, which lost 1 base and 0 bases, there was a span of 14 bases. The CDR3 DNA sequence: TGTGCCAGCAGCTTGCTGGGGACGGCGAGCTCCTATAATTCACCCCTCCACTTT. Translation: CASSLLGTASSYNSPLHF.

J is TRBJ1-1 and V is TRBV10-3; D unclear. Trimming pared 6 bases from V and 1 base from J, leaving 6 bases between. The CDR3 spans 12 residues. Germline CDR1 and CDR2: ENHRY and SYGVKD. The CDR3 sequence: CAIRDPNTEAFF. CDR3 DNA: TGTGCCATCAGAGACCCGAACACTGAAGCTTTCTTT.

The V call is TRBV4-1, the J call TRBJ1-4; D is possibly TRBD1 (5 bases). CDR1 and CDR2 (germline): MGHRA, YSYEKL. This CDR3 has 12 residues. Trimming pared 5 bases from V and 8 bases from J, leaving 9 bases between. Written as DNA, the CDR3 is TGCGCCAGCAGCGGGGACGACGAAAAACTGTTTTTT. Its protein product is CASSGDDEKLFF.